Sequencing of this T cell receptor (beta chain) was carried out in a study of blood T cell repertoires in COVID-19. Whole-study context: Some COVID-19 samples were acute and others convalescent; all came from the United States, Italy and Spain. Sources were T cells, B-cell-depleted T cells, or PBMCs; the material itself was cDNA or gDNA.

The authors' processing: Amplification from reference gene primers served as the basis for estimated nucleated cell counts. Sequencing was performed with immunoSEQ multiplex PCR; in TCRdb, only in-frame clones are kept and a portion is missing. The DNA was the basis for D and trimming; V, J and clone size are from that table. The table records approximately 180,000 clones, 80% to 85% of them present only once. V dropped 6 bases and J dropped 8 bases, with 13 bases sitting between them. CDR3 length equals 12 residues. Germline-derived CDR1 and CDR2 are MNHEY and SVGAGI. Seattle patients were enrolled during active infection and followed longitudinally.

Sample: peripheral blood. This receptor was obtained from a woman in her thirties or forties with COVID-19, enrolled during active disease. The J gene is TRBJ1-2, the V gene TRBV6-5; maybe TRBD1 (6 bases). Written as DNA, the CDR3 is TGTGCCAGCAGGGACAGCCCAGAAGGCTACACCTTC. It yields the protein CASRDSPEGYTF.